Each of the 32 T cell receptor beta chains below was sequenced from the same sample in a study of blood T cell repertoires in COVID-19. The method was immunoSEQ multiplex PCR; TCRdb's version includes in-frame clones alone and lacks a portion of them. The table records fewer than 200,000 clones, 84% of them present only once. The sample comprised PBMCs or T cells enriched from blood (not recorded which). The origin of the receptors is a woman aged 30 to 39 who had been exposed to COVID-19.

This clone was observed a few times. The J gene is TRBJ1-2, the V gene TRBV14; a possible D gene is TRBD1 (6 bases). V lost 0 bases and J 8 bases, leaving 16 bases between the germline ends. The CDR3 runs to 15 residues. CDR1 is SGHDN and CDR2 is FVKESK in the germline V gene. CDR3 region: CASSQEETGTLGYTF. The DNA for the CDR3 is TGTGCCAGCAGCCAAGAAGAAACAGGGACGCTGGGCTACACCTTC.

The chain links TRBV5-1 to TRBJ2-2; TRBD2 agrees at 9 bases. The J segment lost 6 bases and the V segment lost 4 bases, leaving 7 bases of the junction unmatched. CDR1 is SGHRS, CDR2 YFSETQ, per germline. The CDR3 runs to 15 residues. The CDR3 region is CASSPGLAFPGELFF. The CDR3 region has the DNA TGCGCCAGCAGCCCAGGACTAGCGTTCCCCGGGGAGCTGTTTTTT.

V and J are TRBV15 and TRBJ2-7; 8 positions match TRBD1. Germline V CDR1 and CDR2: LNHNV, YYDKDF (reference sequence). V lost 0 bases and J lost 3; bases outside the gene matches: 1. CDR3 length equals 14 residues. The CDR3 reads CATSRETGGYEQYF. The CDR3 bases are TGTGCCACCAGCAGAGAAACAGGGGGCTACGAGCAGTACTTC.

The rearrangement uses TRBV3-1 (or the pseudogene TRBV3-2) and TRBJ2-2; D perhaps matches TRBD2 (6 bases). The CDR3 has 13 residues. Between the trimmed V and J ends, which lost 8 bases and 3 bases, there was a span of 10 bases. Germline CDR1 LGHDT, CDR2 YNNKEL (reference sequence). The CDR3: CASLARHTGELFF. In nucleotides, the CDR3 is TGTGCCAGCCTAGCGAGACACACCGGGGAGCTGTTTTTT.

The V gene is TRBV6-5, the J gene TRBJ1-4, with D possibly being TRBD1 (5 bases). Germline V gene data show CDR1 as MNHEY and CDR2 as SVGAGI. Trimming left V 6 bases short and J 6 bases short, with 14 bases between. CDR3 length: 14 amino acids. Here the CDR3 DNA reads TGTGCCAGCAGAAGGACATTCCCGGATGAAAAACTGTTTTTT. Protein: CASRRTFPDEKLFF.

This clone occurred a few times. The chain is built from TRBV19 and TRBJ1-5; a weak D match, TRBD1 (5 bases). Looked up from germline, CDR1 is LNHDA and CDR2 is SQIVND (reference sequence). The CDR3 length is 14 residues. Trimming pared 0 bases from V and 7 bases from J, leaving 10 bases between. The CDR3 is CASSIEGRAQPQHF. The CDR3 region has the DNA TGTGCCAGTAGTATAGAGGGCAGGGCACAGCCCCAGCATTTT. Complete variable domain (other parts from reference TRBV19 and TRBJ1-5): DGGITQSPKYLFRKEGQNVTLSCEQNLNHDAMYWYRQDPGQGLRLIYYSQIVNDFQKGDIAEGYSVSREKKESFPLTVTSAQKNPTAFYLCASSIEGRAQPQHFGDGTRLSIL.

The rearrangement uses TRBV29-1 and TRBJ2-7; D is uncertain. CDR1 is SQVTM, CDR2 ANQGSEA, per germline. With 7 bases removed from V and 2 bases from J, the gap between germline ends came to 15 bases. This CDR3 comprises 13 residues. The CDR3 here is CSARATPTYEQYF. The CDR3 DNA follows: TGCAGCGCACGCGCGACACCGACCTACGAGCAGTACTTC.

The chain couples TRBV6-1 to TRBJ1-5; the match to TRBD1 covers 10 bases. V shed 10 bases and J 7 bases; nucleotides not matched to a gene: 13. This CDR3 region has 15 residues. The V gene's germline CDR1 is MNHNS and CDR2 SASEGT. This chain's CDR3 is CATEQRQGARQPQHF. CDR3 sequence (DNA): TGTGCCACCGAGCAAAGACAGGGGGCGAGGCAGCCCCAGCATTTT.

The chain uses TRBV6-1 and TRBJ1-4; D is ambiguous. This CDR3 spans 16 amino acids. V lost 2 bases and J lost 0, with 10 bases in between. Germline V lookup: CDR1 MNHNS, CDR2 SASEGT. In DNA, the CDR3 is TGTGCCAGCAGTGAATTTGAGGGTACAACTAATGAAAAACTGTTTTTT. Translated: CASSEFEGTTNEKLFF.

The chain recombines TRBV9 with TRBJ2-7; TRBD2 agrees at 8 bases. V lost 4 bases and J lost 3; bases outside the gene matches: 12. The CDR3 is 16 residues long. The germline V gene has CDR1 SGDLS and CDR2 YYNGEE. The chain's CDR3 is CASSPGGGGASYEQYF. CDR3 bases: TGTGCCAGCAGCCCCGGGGGGGGCGGGGCAAGCTACGAGCAGTACTTC.

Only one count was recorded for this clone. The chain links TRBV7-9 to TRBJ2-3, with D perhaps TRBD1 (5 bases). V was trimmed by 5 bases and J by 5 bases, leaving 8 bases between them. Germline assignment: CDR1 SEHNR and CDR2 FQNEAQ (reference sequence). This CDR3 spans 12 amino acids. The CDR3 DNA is TGTGCCAGCAGCCCCACAGGAGATACGCAGTATTTT. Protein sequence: CASSPTGDTQYF. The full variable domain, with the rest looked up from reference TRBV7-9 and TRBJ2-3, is DTGVSQNPRHKITKRGQNVTFRCDPISEHNRLYWYRQTLGQGPEFLTYFQNEAQLEKSRLLSDRFSAERPKGSFSTLEIQRTEQGDSAMYLCASSPTGDTQYFGPGTRLTVL.

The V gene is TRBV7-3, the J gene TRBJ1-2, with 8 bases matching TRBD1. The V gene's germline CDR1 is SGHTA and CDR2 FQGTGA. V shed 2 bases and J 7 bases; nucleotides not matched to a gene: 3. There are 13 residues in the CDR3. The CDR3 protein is CASSLGQGGGYTF. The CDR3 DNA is TGTGCCAGCAGCTTAGGACAGGGAGGTGGCTACACCTTC.

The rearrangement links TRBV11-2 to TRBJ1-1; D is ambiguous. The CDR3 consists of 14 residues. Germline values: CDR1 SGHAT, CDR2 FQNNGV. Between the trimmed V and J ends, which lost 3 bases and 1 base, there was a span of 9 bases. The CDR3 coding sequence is TGTGCCAGCAGCTTGAGTTGGTCGAACACTGAAGCTTTCTTT. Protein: CASSLSWSNTEAFF.

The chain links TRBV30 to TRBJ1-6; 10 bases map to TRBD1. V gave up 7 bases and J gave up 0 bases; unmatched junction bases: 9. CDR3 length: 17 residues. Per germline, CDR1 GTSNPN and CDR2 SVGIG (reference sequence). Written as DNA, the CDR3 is TGTGCCTATAAGAAAGGACAGGGGGTCTCCTATAATTCACCCCTCCACTTT. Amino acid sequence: CAYKKGQGVSYNSPLHF.

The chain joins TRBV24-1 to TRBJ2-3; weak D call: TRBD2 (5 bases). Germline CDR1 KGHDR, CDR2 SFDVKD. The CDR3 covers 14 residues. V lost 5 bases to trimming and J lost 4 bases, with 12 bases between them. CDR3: CATSATSLPDTQYF. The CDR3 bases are TGTGCCACCAGTGCCACTAGTTTGCCAGATACGCAGTATTTT.

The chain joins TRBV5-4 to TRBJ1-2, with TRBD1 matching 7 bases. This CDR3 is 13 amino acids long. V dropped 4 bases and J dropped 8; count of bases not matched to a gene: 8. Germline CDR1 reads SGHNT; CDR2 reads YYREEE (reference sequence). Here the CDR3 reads CASSPQGGLGYTF. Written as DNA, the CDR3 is TGTGCCAGCAGCCCCCAAGGGGGCCTGGGCTACACCTTC.

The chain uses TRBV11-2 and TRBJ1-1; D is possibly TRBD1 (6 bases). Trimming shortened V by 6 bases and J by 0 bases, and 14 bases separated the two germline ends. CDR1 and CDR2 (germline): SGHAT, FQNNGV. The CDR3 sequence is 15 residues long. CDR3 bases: TGTGCCAGCAGGTTGGGCACAGGGTTGAACACTGAAGCTTTCTTT. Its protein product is CASRLGTGLNTEAFF. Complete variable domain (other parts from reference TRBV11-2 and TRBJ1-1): EAGVAQSPRYKIIEKRQSVAFWCNPISGHATLYWYQQILGQGPKLLIQFQNNGVVDDSQLPKDRFSAERLKGVDSTLKIQPAKLEDSAVYLCASRLGTGLNTEAFFGQGTRLTVV.

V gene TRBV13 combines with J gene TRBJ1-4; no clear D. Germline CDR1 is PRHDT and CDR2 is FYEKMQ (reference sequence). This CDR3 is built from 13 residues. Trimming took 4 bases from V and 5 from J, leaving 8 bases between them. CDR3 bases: TGTGCCAGCAGCTCGGAGAGGAATGAAAAACTGTTTTTT. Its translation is CASSSERNEKLFF.

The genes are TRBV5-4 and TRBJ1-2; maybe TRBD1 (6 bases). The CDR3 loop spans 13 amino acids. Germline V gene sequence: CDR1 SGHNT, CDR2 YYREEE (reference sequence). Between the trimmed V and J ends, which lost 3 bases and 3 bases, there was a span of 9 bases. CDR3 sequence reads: CASSSGQHYGYTF. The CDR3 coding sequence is TGTGCCAGCAGCTCTGGACAGCACTATGGCTACACCTTC.

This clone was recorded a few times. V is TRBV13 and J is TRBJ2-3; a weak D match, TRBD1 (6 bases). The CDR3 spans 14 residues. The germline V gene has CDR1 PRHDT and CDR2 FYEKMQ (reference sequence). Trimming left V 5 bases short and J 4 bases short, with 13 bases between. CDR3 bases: TGTGCCAGCAGCCGGCTCGCAGGGGCAGATACGCAGTATTTT. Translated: CASSRLAGADTQYF.

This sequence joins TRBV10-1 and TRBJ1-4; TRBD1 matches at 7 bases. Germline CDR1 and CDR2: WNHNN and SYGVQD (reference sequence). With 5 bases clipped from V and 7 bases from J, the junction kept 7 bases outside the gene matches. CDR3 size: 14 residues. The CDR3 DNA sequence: TGCGCCAGCAGTAACAGGGCAGGGGGTGAAAAACTGTTTTTT. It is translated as CASSNRAGGEKLFF.

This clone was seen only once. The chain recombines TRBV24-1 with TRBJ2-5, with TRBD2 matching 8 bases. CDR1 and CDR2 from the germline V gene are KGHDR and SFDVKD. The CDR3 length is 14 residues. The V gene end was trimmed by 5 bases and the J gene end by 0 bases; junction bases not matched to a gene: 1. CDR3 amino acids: CATSGGGNQETQYF. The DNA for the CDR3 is TGTGCCACCAGTGGCGGGGGGAACCAAGAGACCCAGTACTTC.

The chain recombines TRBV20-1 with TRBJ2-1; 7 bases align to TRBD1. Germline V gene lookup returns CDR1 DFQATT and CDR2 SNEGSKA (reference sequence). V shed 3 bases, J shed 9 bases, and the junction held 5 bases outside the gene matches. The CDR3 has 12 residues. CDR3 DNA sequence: TGCAGTGCTAGTCAAGGGGGCCGTGAGCAGTTCTTC. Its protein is CSASQGGREQFF.

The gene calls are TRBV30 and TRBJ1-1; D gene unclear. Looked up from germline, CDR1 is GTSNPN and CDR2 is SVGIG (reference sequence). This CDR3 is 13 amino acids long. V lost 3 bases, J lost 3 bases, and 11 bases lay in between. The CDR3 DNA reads TGTGCCTGGAGCGCGGACTCATACACTGAAGCTTTCTTT. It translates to CAWSADSYTEAFF.

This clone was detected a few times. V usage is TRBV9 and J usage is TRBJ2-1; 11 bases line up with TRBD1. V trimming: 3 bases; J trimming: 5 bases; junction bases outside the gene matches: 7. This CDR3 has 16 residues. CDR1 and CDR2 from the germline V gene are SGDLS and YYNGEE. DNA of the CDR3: TGTGCCAGCAGCGGGGTCGGACAGGGGGCCAACAATGAGCAGTTCTTC. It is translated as CASSGVGQGANNEQFF.

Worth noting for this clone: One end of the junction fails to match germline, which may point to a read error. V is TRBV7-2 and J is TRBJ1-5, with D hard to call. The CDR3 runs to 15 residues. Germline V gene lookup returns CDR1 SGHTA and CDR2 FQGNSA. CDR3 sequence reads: CANSLVTNSNQPQHF. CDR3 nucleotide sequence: TGTGCCAACAGCTTAGTGACAAATAGCAATCAGCCCCAGCATTTT.

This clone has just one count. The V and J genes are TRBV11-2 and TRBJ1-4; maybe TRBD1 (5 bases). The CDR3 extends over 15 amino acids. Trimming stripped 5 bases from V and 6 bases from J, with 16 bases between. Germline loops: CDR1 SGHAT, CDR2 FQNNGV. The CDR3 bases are TGTGCCAGCAGCCCCGATGGGGGGGTTTATGAAAAACTGTTTTTT. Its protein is CASSPDGGVYEKLFF.

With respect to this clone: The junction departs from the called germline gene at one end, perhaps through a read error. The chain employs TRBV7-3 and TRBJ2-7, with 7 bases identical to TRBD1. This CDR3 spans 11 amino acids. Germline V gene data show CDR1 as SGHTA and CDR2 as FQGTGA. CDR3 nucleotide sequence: TGTGCCAGCAGCACCGGGACAGTTCCCTCCTTC. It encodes CASSTGTVPSF. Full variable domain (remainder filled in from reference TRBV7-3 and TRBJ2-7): GAGVSQTPSNKVTEKGKYVELRCDPISGHTALYWYRQSLGQGPEFLIYFQGTGAADDSGLPNDRFFAVRPEGSVSTLKIQRTERGDSAVYLCASSTGTVPSFGPGTRLTVT.

CDR3 in DNA: TGCGCCAGCAGCTCAGGGGGGAGTAATGAAAAACTGTTTTTT. It translates to CASSSGGSNEKLFF. The chain employs TRBV5-1 and TRBJ1-4, with 7 bases that match TRBD1. The V gene end was trimmed by 3 bases and the J gene end by 4 bases; junction bases not matched to a gene: 3. Looked up from germline, CDR1 is SGHRS and CDR2 is YFSETQ. The CDR3 runs to 14 residues.

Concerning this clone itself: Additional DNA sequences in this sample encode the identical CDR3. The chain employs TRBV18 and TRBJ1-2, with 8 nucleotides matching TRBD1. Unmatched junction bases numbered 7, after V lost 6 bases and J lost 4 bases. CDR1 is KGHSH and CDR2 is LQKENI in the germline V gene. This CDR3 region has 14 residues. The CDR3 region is CASSPGQGSYGYTF. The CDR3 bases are TGTGCCAGCTCGCCAGGACAGGGCAGCTATGGCTACACCTTC.

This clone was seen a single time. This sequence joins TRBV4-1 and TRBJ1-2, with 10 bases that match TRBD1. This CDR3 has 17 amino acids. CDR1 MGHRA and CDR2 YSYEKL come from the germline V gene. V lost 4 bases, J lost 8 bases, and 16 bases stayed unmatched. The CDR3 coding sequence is TGCGCCAGCAGCCCACTGACAGGGGGCTACCTCATTGCCGGCTACACCTTC. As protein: CASSPLTGGYLIAGYTF.

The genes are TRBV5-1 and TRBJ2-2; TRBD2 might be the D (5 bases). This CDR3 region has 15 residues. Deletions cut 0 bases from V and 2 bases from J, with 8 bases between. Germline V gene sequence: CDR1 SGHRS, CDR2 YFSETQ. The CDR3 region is CASSLDRLNTGELFF. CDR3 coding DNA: TGCGCCAGCAGCTTGGACAGACTAAACACCGGGGAGCTGTTTTTT.